Presented here are 16 T cell receptor beta chains from one specimen sequenced in a study of cytomegalovirus exposure and HLA in healthy donors (dated by TCRdb to 2017 to 2019). The protocol used for the library was the immunoSEQ multiplex PCR assay. For the multiplex PCR, a mixture combining 60 forward primers for TCR Vbeta segments and 13 reverse primers for TCR Jbeta segments was used. The table was pulled from immuneACCESS by TCRdb, which kept in-frame rearrangements only. Such tables lose some clones; where checked, under half of the loss comes from unresolved V genes, and the rest has no known cause. In this sample the table shows 150,000 to 200,000 clones, roughly four fifths of which occur a single time. The ten largest make up roughly 0.5% of the sample. The specimen was PBMCs. The receptors were gathered from a woman aged 45 to 65 in good health and CMV-seronegative.

The chain recombines TRBV6-5 with TRBJ2-7; TRBD1 might be the D (7 bases). The germline gives CDR1 MNHEY, CDR2 SVGAGI. The CDR3 has 13 amino acids. With 6 bases removed from V and 7 bases from J, the gap between germline ends came to 16 bases. The CDR3, as DNA: TGTGCCAGCAGCCCAGGGGGGCCCAGTGAGCAGTACTTC. Translating it yields CASSPGGPSEQYF.

This clone occurred a few times. Other DNA variants within this sample encode the same CDR3. The chain employs TRBV5-1 and TRBJ2-1; TRBD2 agrees at 9 bases. Germline V gene lookup returns CDR1 SGHRS and CDR2 YFSETQ. The CDR3 extends over 15 amino acids. V shed 3 bases and J 3 bases; nucleotides not matched to a gene: 4. CDR3 bases: TGCGCCAGCAGCTCGGGACTAGCAGACTACAATGAGCAGTTCTTC. It is translated as CASSSGLADYNEQFF.

The chain links TRBV19 to TRBJ1-5; 7 bases map to TRBD1. V gave up 4 bases and J gave up 4 bases; unmatched junction bases: 10. CDR3 length: 16 residues. The germline V gene encodes CDR1 LNHDA and CDR2 SQIVND (reference sequence). In DNA, the CDR3 is TGTGCCAGTAGTAAAGGCCCGGACAGGACTAATCAGCCCCAGCATTTT. It translates to CASSKGPDRTNQPQHF.

Worth noting for this clone: The sample contains more than one DNA sequence encoding this CDR3. The chain joins TRBV6-5 to TRBJ1-1; 9 nucleotides line up with TRBD1. With V trimmed by 6 bases and J by 5 bases, 7 bases remained unmatched. The CDR3 covers 14 residues. Germline CDR1 is MNHEY and CDR2 is SVGAGI. CDR3 sequence: CASRGGQGGTEAFF. The DNA of the CDR3 is TGTGCCAGCAGAGGGGGACAGGGTGGGACTGAAGCTTTCTTT.

V gene TRBV6-5 combines with J gene TRBJ1-4; maybe TRBD1 (5 bases). Trimming removed 6 bases from V and 5 bases from J, with 13 bases in between. Germline V gene data show CDR1 as MNHEY and CDR2 as SVGAGI. The CDR3 sequence is 14 residues long. The CDR3 here is CASSNTGLNEKLFF. The CDR3 DNA sequence: TGTGCCAGCAGCAACACAGGCCTCAATGAAAAACTGTTTTTT.

The J gene is TRBJ1-1, the V gene TRBV2; D unresolved. V was cut by 3 bases and J by 1 base, with 12 bases left in between. The CDR3 is 15 amino acids. CDR1 and CDR2 (germline): SNHLY, FYNNEI. CDR3 sequence (DNA): TGTGCCAGCAGTGACCCGGGGAACCCGAACACTGAAGCTTTCTTT. Its protein product is CASSDPGNPNTEAFF. Full variable domain (missing parts from reference TRBV2 and TRBJ1-1): EPEVTQTPSHQVTQMGQEVILRCVPISNHLYFYWYRQILGQKVEFLVSFYNNEISEKSEIFDDQFSVERPDGSNFTLKIRSTKLEDSAMYFCASSDPGNPNTEAFFGQGTRLTVV.

The V and J genes are TRBV5-4 and TRBJ2-3; D not resolved. CDR1 SGHNT and CDR2 YYREEE come from the germline V gene (reference sequence). V was trimmed by 0 bases and J by 0 bases, leaving 8 bases between them. This CDR3 has 15 amino acids. CDR3 protein: CASSLGQFSTDTQYF. Here the CDR3 DNA reads TGTGCCAGCAGCTTGGGACAATTTAGCACAGATACGCAGTATTTT.

This clone occurred once. The gene calls are TRBV6-5 and TRBJ1-2; D not certain. CDR3 size: 15 residues. Germline V gene sequence: CDR1 MNHEY, CDR2 SVGAGI. The V gene lost 0 bases and the J gene lost 3 bases, with 11 bases spanning the gap. CDR3 amino acids: CASSYSTVSHYGYTF. In nucleotides, the CDR3 is TGTGCCAGCAGTTACTCCACAGTATCACACTATGGCTACACCTTC.

The chain couples TRBV6-5 to TRBJ1-2; 8 nucleotides align to TRBD1. V shed 5 bases and J 5 bases; nucleotides not matched to a gene: 10. The germline CDR1 and CDR2 sequences are MNHEY and SVGAGI. The length of the CDR3 is 15 residues. This CDR3 is CASSTLGTGRYGYTF. The CDR3 nucleotides are TGTGCCAGCAGTACATTGGGGACAGGACGATATGGCTACACCTTC.

The chain couples TRBV5-6 to TRBJ2-3, with 11 bases fitting TRBD2. Germline V gene lookup returns CDR1 SGHDT and CDR2 YYEEEE. The CDR3 is 15 amino acids. V shed 0 bases and J 8 bases; nucleotides not matched to a gene: 5. CDR3 region: CASSLGLAGTGTQYF. CDR3 sequence (DNA): TGTGCCAGCAGCTTGGGACTAGCGGGAACGGGTACGCAGTATTTT.

This clone was observed a few times. The chain employs TRBV5-8 and TRBJ2-4, with TRBD1 identical over 10 bases. The V segment lost 5 bases and the J segment 8 bases; nucleotides outside the gene matches: 13. Germline assignment: CDR1 SGHTS and CDR2 YDEGEE. The CDR3 extends over 16 amino acids. CDR3: CASRSPGQGWEDIQYF. The CDR3, as DNA: TGTGCCAGCAGATCCCCGGGACAGGGGTGGGAGGACATTCAGTACTTC.

The rearrangement links TRBV6-1 to TRBJ2-7; 8 bases align to TRBD2. Losses at the gene ends were 3 bases for V and 0 bases for J; bases not matched to a gene: 7. The germline CDR1 and CDR2 sequences are MNHNS and SASEGT. The CDR3 length is 16 residues. CDR3 DNA sequence: TGTGCCAGCAGTGAGGGGCTAGCGGGTCCCTCCTACGAGCAGTACTTC. Protein product: CASSEGLAGPSYEQYF.

The rearrangement links TRBV7-2 to TRBJ1-3; 8 bases are shared with TRBD1. The germline gives CDR1 SGHTA, CDR2 FQGNSA. V lost 3 bases, J lost 2 bases, and 3 bases stayed unmatched. The CDR3 is 15 amino acids. This CDR3 reads CASSLQTGAGNTIYF. CDR3 sequence (DNA): TGTGCCAGCAGCTTGCAGACAGGGGCTGGAAACACCATATATTTT.

In this sample, this clone turned up a few times. The CDR3 DNA reads TGTGCCATCAGGATGAGCGGGGGGGCTAACCCCGGTGGTGTCGAGCAGTACTTC. It yields the protein CAIRMSGGANPGGVEQYF. The V and J genes are TRBV10-3 and TRBJ2-7; 10 bases map to TRBD2. Germline CDR1 reads ENHRY; CDR2 reads SYGVKD. The V and J ends lost 6 bases and 6 bases, in that order; junction bases with no gene match: 20. The CDR3 length is 18 residues.

J is TRBJ1-1 and V is TRBV2; D is ambiguous. From germline, CDR1 is SNHLY and CDR2 FYNNEI. The CDR3 contains 11 residues. V lost 5 bases and J lost 8, with 9 bases in between. The CDR3 is CASSIGFEAFF. The CDR3 DNA reads as TGTGCCAGCAGTATCGGGTTCGAAGCTTTCTTT.

This chain joins TRBV18 and TRBJ2-5; D is possibly TRBD2 (5 bases). Germline loops: CDR1 KGHSH, CDR2 LQKENI. V dropped 1 base and J dropped 4 bases, with 10 bases sitting between them. The CDR3 spans 14 residues. The CDR3 sequence: CASSPQASRETQYF. CDR3 in DNA: TGTGCCAGCTCACCACAGGCTAGCCGAGAGACCCAGTACTTC.